This note documents a single T cell receptor (beta chain) sequence. Its target is unknown. This sample is drawn from a study of monozygotic twins with inflammatory bowel disease. This CDR3 has 15 amino acids. Per the germline V gene, CDR1 is LNHDA and CDR2 is SQIVND (reference sequence). Study findings and constraints: Lower TCRbeta diversity (inverse Simpson) was seen in IBD patients than in healthy co-twins.

The RNA usage for each TCR library was roughly 3,300 ng of total RNA. TCRdb re-analyzed the 5' RACE reads; it lists each CDR3 protein once, without DNA. The table lists a few hundred thousand distinct CDR3 sequences, with around 2.3% in the top ten. The rearrangement links TRBV19 to TRBJ1-6; TCRdb calls TRBD1, which cannot be checked without DNA. This sequence was found in a human donor with ulcerative colitis or Crohn's disease, or a healthy co-twin of an affected twin (not recorded which). The sequenced sample was blood. CDR3 residues: CASSIPTGVHSPLHF.